The clone carrying this TCR beta chain was counted once. Its target is not known. Per germline, CDR1 GTSNPN and CDR2 SVGIG (reference sequence). V was shortened by 0 bases and J by 11 bases, with 19 bases between the two germline ends. The CDR3 length is 14 residues. Sample treatment: oral pan-JAK inhibitor, 5-10 mg twice daily. Isolated RNA was reverse transcribed into cDNA used as the sequencing template. The method was immunoSEQ multiplex PCR; TCRdb's version includes in-frame clones alone and lacks a portion of them. The repertoire holds about 190,000 clones, approximately 56% seen once, with around 0.7% in the top ten. These data originate in a study of CD8+ T cells in alopecia areata. Study details: Administration of oral tofacitinib to treated patients was at 5 to 10 mg twice daily.

Study conclusions and caveats: A great number of expanded lesional clones endured in scalp and blood during tofacitinib. The study found tofacitinib significantly decreased scalp clonality and expanded CD8+ clones among the top 100.

This sequence was found in a human donor with alopecia areata. The rearrangement links TRBV30 to TRBJ1-2, with D hard to call. The sequencing here drew on CD4+ T cells sorted from blood, taken at week 4, from a patient treated with tofacitinib. The CDR3 reads CAWSVRSGQGRYTF. The CDR3 nucleotides are TGTGCCTGGAGTGTAAGGTCCGGCCAAGGGAGGTACACCTTC.